These T cell receptor beta chains were read from a single sample in a study of early T cells in non-severe SARS-CoV-2 infection. TCRdb itself ran the 5' RACE reads through MiXCR, one entry per CDR3 protein. The table shows tens of thousands of distinct CDR3 sequences, with 9.3% occurring only once. Sequenced material: whole blood. Source of these receptors: an adult who was a healthcare worker with PCR-confirmed SARS-CoV-2 infection or an uninfected control (not recorded which). Both conserved end residues are part of each CDR3. The D gene is left open where the match is weak. For some rows the clone size is stated as once, few or many, or as a class when expanded; others skip it.

CDR3 protein,CDR3 DNA,clone size,J gene,D gene,V gene
CASLLGGYTF,TGTGCCAGTCTTCTGGGTGGCTACACCTTC,few,TRBJ1-2,.,TRBV2
CASSLTGQGYEQFF,TGTGCCAGCAGTTTAACAGGGCAGGGCTATGAGCAGTTCTTC,.,TRBJ2-1,.,TRBV27
CASSLVGSYNEQFF,TGTGCCAGCAGCTTAGTGGGCTCGTACAATGAGCAGTTCTTC,few,TRBJ2-1,.,TRBV11-2
CARRDSYGYTF,TGTGCCCGCCGGGACAGCTATGGCTACACCTTC,many,TRBJ1-2,TRBD1,TRBV2
CASSLQGDPGEKLFF,TGTGCCAGCAGCCTACAGGGGGACCCTGGTGAAAAACTGTTTTTT,.,TRBJ1-4,TRBD1,TRBV4-2
CASSGGNTEAFF,TGTGCCAGCAGTGGTGGGAACACTGAAGCTTTCTTT,many,TRBJ1-1,.,TRBV2
CASSLGGQGDYGYTF,TGTGCCAGCAGCTTAGGGGGACAGGGGGACTATGGCTACACCTTC,many,TRBJ1-2,TRBD1,TRBV5-4
CSASLSSGPSTIYEQYF,TGCAGTGCTAGTTTAAGCTCGGGACCCTCAACCATCTACGAGCAGTACTTC,.,TRBJ2-7,.,TRBV20-1
CASSYVNYGYTF,TGTGCCAGCAGTTACGTAAACTATGGCTACACCTTC,many,TRBJ1-2,.,TRBV12-3/TRBV12-4
CASSNRDRAHGYTF,TGTGCCAGCAGCAACCGGGACAGGGCCCATGGCTACACCTTC,.,TRBJ1-2,TRBD1,TRBV5-4
CASSLPGGYEQYF,TGTGCCAGCAGCCTCCCGGGGGGTTACGAGCAGTACTTC,.,TRBJ2-7,TRBD2,TRBV7-9
CASSLETGNTIYF,TGTGCCAGCAGCTTAGAGACAGGAAACACCATATATTTT,few,TRBJ1-3,.,TRBV7-2
CSALGASGGQFF,TGCAGTGCTTTGGGGGCCTCAGGAGGGCAGTTCTTC,many,TRBJ2-1,.,TRBV20-1
CASSHPGQPDNEQFF,TGTGCCAGCAGTCACCCTGGACAGCCAGACAATGAGCAGTTCTTC,.,TRBJ2-1,.,TRBV3-1
CASSSRQGISEQYF,TGTGCCAGCAGCTCTAGACAGGGAATTAGCGAGCAGTACTTC,.,TRBJ2-7,TRBD1,TRBV5-8